These 29 T cell receptor beta chains originate from one sample sequenced in a study of T-cell memory formation after mild COVID-19. TCRdb called the 5' RACE reads again in MiXCR, with one record for every CDR3 protein. The sample lists under 300,000 distinct CDR3 sequences, roughly 17% seen once, with about 21% in the top ten. Sequencing was carried out using PBMCs or a T cell subset sorted from them (not recorded which). These receptors were taken from a man younger than 30 who had mild COVID-19 (a few samples of this study predate the infection). Cell type and time point are not known.

The sample holds a few counts of this clonotype. The gene calls are TRBV7-2 and TRBJ2-1, with 12 bases fitting TRBD2. Germline CDR1 SGHTA, CDR2 FQGNSA. J was trimmed by 8 bases and V by 5 bases; bases with no gene match: 7. This CDR3 spans 15 amino acids. The CDR3 DNA reads as TGTGCCAGCAGCCCAACTAGCGGGGGGCCCGATGAGCAGTTCTTC. This translates into CASSPTSGGPDEQFF. Variable domain in full (rest from reference TRBV7-2 and TRBJ2-1): GAGVSQSPSNKVTEKGKDVELRCDPISGHTALYWYRQSLGQGLEFLIYFQGNSAPDKSGLPSDRFSAERTGGSVSTLTIQRTQQEDSAVYLCASSPTSGGPDEQFFGPGTRLTVL.

The table lists this clonotype with a few counts. This chain links TRBV6-5 with TRBJ2-1; TRBD1 matches at 10 bases. CDR1 MNHEY and CDR2 SVGAGI come from the germline V gene. V lost 7 bases, J lost 8 bases, and 11 bases stayed unmatched. This CDR3 has 15 residues. CDR3 DNA: TGTGCCAGCACCCCAGGGACAGGGGACTCTCATGAGCAGTTCTTC. This codes for CASTPGTGDSHEQFF.

The V call is TRBV4-2, the J call TRBJ1-4, with D hard to call. Trimming removed 0 bases at V and 5 bases at J, with 7 bases between. The CDR3 length is 14 residues. Germline V gene data show CDR1 as LGHNA and CDR2 as YNFKEQ. CDR3 sequence (DNA): TGTGCCAGCAGCCAAGATCGTCAGAATGAAAAACTGTTTTTT. This sequence encodes CASSQDRQNEKLFF.

The chain combines TRBV19 with TRBJ1-5; 8 bases align to TRBD1. The CDR3 runs to 14 residues. The germline V gene encodes CDR1 LNHDA and CDR2 SQIVND (reference sequence). The V segment lost 7 bases and the J segment 6 bases; nucleotides outside the gene matches: 8. The CDR3 is CASTDRGLFQPQHF. CDR3 DNA: TGTGCCAGTACAGACAGGGGCCTATTTCAGCCCCAGCATTTT. Together with reference TRBV19 and TRBJ1-5, the CDR3 gives the full variable domain: DGGITQSPKYLFRKEGQNVTLSCEQNLNHDAMYWYRQDPGQGLRLIYYSQIVNDFQKGDIAEGYSVSREKKESFPLTVTSAQKNPTAFYLCASTDRGLFQPQHFGDGTRLSIL.

The rearrangement uses TRBV12-3 or TRBV12-4 and TRBJ2-1; either TRBD1 or TRBD2 may supply D (5 bases each). The CDR3 spans 14 residues. V was clipped by 4 bases and J by 8 bases, with 15 bases between them. CDR3 protein: CASSSADGDDEQFF. CDR3 DNA sequence: TGTGCCAGCAGTTCGGCGGACGGGGACGATGAGCAGTTCTTC.

In its sample, this clonotype was seen a few times. V is TRBV30 and J is TRBJ2-1, with D possibly being TRBD2 (5 bases). V lost 2 bases, J lost 4 bases, and 12 bases lay in between. Germline V gene lookup returns CDR1 GTSNPN and CDR2 SVGIG (reference sequence). CDR3 size: 14 residues. Written as DNA, the CDR3 is TGTGCCTGGAGTTTCGGGGTGTCGTACAATGAGCAGTTCTTC. It encodes CAWSFGVSYNEQFF.

This clonotype was detected only a few times. The chain has TRBV15 and TRBJ2-1, with D possibly matching TRBD2 (7 bases). The germline CDR1 and CDR2 sequences are LNHNV and YYDKDF (reference sequence). Trimming removed 8 bases from V and 8 bases from J, with 19 bases in between. The CDR3 contains 14 residues. CDR3 in amino acids: CATHSGGALDEQFF. CDR3 DNA sequence: TGTGCCACCCACTCGGGGGGCGCCCTAGATGAGCAGTTCTTC.

V gene TRBV7-9 combines with J gene TRBJ2-7; 7 positions match TRBD2. CDR1 is SEHNR, CDR2 FQNEAQ, per germline (reference sequence). The V gene end was trimmed by 2 bases and the J gene end by 6 bases; junction bases not matched to a gene: 4. The CDR3 length is 13 residues. The CDR3 loop is CASSLSGEGEQYV. In DNA, the CDR3 is TGTGCCAGCAGCTTATCCGGGGAGGGCGAGCAGTACGTC.

In this sample, this clonotype turned up a few times. The genes are TRBV7-6 and TRBJ2-1, with D perhaps matching TRBD2 (6 bases). Germline V lookup: CDR1 SGHVS, CDR2 FNYEAQ. The CDR3 sequence is 16 residues long. Between the trimmed V and J ends, which lost 6 bases and 1 base, there was a span of 16 bases. Here the CDR3 DNA reads TGTGCCAGCAGTCTCGGGGCACTAGCATCCTACAATGAGCAGTTCTTC. This sequence encodes CASSLGALASYNEQFF. Together with reference TRBV7-6 and TRBJ2-1, the CDR3 gives the full variable domain: GAGVSQSPRYKVTKRGQDVALRCDPISGHVSLYWYRQALGQGPEFLTYFNYEAQQDKSGLPNDRFSAERPEGSISTLTIQRTEQRDSAMYRCASSLGALASYNEQFFGPGTRLTVL.

This clonotype has only a few counts. This chain links TRBV19 with TRBJ1-3; 7 bases map to TRBD1. J was trimmed by 7 bases and V by 5 bases; bases with no gene match: 11. The CDR3 totals 15 residues. Germline CDR1 reads LNHDA; CDR2 reads SQIVND (reference sequence). The CDR3 coding sequence is TGTGCCAGTAGTGTACGGCCGACAGGGATCAACACCATATATTTT. Translating it yields CASSVRPTGINTIYF.

The gene calls are TRBV4-1 and TRBJ1-1, with TRBD1 matching 7 bases. V lost 4 bases to trimming and J lost 6 bases; unmatched junction nucleotides: 2. The V gene's germline CDR1 is MGHRA and CDR2 YSYEKL. This CDR3 region has 12 residues. CDR3 residues: CASSPDRAEAFF. Written as DNA, the CDR3 is TGCGCCAGCAGCCCAGACAGGGCTGAAGCTTTCTTT.

This rearrangement joins TRBV6-2 or TRBV6-3 to TRBJ2-1; 7 nucleotides match TRBD1. The V segment lost 7 bases and the J segment 1 base; nucleotides outside the gene matches: 1. CDR3 size: 13 residues. The germline V gene encodes CDR1 MNHEY and CDR2 SVGEGT. For the CDR3, the DNA is TGTGCCAGCAAGGGGGCATCCTACAATGAGCAGTTCTTC. Encoded protein: CASKGASYNEQFF.

This clonotype was counted only a few times. The chain recombines TRBV18 with TRBJ1-1; no clear D. The CDR3 is 13 amino acids. Between the trimmed V and J ends, which lost 3 bases and 6 bases, there was a span of 11 bases. Germline lookup yields CDR1 KGHSH and CDR2 LQKENI. The CDR3 loop reads CASSPLPQAEAFF. In DNA, the CDR3 is TGTGCCAGCTCACCTCTTCCTCAGGCTGAAGCTTTCTTT.

This clonotype was picked up many times. The chain has TRBV18 and TRBJ2-5, with D perhaps TRBD1 (5 bases). The CDR3 consists of 16 residues. V was clipped by 0 bases and J by 5 bases, with 16 bases between them. Germline V gene data show CDR1 as KGHSH and CDR2 as LQKENI. CDR3 protein: CASSPPLSGAAETQYF. CDR3 in DNA: TGTGCCAGCTCACCACCGTTAAGTGGGGCCGCGGAGACCCAGTACTTC.

The V call is TRBV7-9, the J call TRBJ2-3; 10 nucleotides align to TRBD2. V trimming: 2 bases; J trimming: 4 bases; junction bases outside the gene matches: 6. Germline V gene data show CDR1 as SEHNR and CDR2 as FQNEAQ (reference sequence). CDR3 length equals 16 residues. CDR3 amino acids: CASSLKSGGASDTQYF. In nucleotides, the CDR3 is TGTGCCAGCAGCTTAAAAAGCGGGGGGGCCTCAGATACGCAGTATTTT.

This clonotype was found a few times. The chain uses TRBV12-3 or TRBV12-4 and TRBJ2-5, with D possibly being TRBD1 (6 bases). V was clipped by 2 bases and J by 5 bases, with 9 bases between them. CDR3 length: 13 amino acids. The CDR3 reads CASSLQGSETQYF. The DNA for the CDR3 is TGTGCCAGCAGTTTACAGGGGTCGGAGACCCAGTACTTC.

The chain recombines TRBV6-2 or TRBV6-3 with TRBJ2-7, with 8 bases that match TRBD1. The germline V gene has CDR1 MNHEY and CDR2 SVGEGT. The CDR3 is 12 residues long. The V gene end was trimmed by 4 bases and the J gene end by 7 bases; junction bases not matched to a gene: 3. The CDR3 here is CASSWTGMEQYV. CDR3 sequence (DNA): TGTGCCAGCAGTTGGACAGGGATGGAGCAGTACGTC.

The V gene is TRBV20-1, the J gene TRBJ1-2; TRBD1 matches 7 bases. The V gene end was trimmed by 5 bases and the J gene end by 5 bases; junction bases not matched to a gene: 5. Per germline, CDR1 DFQATT and CDR2 SNEGSKA (reference sequence). There are 12 residues in the CDR3. The CDR3 reads CSAHRGSYGYTF. The CDR3 nucleotides read TGCAGTGCTCACAGGGGAAGTTATGGCTACACCTTC.

The table lists this clonotype with a few counts. V is TRBV7-3 and J is TRBJ2-1; 9 bases line up with TRBD1. The V segment lost 7 bases and the J segment 6 bases; nucleotides outside the gene matches: 13. Looked up from germline, CDR1 is SGHTA and CDR2 is FQGTGA. The CDR3 contains 16 residues. CDR3 amino acids: CASTPWEGQGFNEQFF. Written as DNA, the CDR3 is TGTGCCAGCACCCCGTGGGAAGGACAGGGGTTCAATGAGCAGTTCTTC.

The rearrangement uses TRBV6-5 and TRBJ2-2; a possible D gene is TRBD2 (6 bases). This CDR3 has 17 residues. Germline-derived CDR1 and CDR2 are MNHEY and SVGAGI. V gave up 0 bases and J gave up 6 bases, with 17 bases separating them. Written as DNA, the CDR3 is TGTGCCAGCAGTTACTCGAAGGGCTCGCGGGGTGCCGGGGAGCTGTTTTTT. Amino acids: CASSYSKGSRGAGELFF.

This clonotype was seen a single time. This chain joins TRBV7-9 and TRBJ1-1, with D hard to call. CDR3 length: 13 residues. The germline CDR1 and CDR2 sequences are SEHNR and FQNEAQ (reference sequence). The ends were cut back, 6 bases at V and 4 bases at J, with 12 bases in the middle. As DNA, the CDR3 is TGTGCCAGCAGTCAAACACCAATCACTGAAGCTTTCTTT. Amino acid sequence: CASSQTPITEAFF.

The CDR3 here is CASSETGRNQPQHF. The CDR3 DNA reads as TGTGCCAGCAGTGAAACAGGGCGGAATCAGCCCCAGCATTTT. The chain links TRBV25-1 to TRBJ1-5, with D maybe TRBD1 (6 bases). Deletions cut 2 bases from V and 4 bases from J, with 9 bases between. CDR3 length: 14 residues. Per the germline V gene, CDR1 is MGHDK and CDR2 is SYGVNS.

V and J are TRBV7-2 and TRBJ2-7, with a weak D call TRBD1 (5 bases). The germline gives CDR1 SGHTA, CDR2 FQGNSA. This CDR3 region has 15 residues. V was pared by 2 bases and J by 1 base, with 12 bases between. The CDR3 DNA follows: TGTGCCAGCAGCTTATGGGGCGAAGGGTCCTACGAGCAGTACGTC. Translation gives CASSLWGEGSYEQYV.

This clonotype was detected only a few times. The J gene is TRBJ2-5, the V gene TRBV29-1, with 8 bases aligning to TRBD2. Germline lookup yields CDR1 SQVTM and CDR2 ANQGSEA. The trim removed 5 bases at V and 2 bases at J, leaving 4 bases unmatched. This CDR3 comprises 13 residues. CDR3 amino acids: CSVRIAGQETQYF. The CDR3 DNA reads TGCAGCGTTAGAATAGCGGGACAAGAGACCCAGTACTTC.

The table lists this clonotype with many counts. The rearrangement links TRBV20-1 to TRBJ1-2, with 11 bases identical to TRBD1. The V gene's germline CDR1 is DFQATT and CDR2 SNEGSKA (reference sequence). J was trimmed by 6 bases and V by 3 bases; bases with no gene match: 6. The CDR3 runs to 14 residues. CDR3 coding DNA: TGCAGTGCTAGTGCCGGACAGGGGGCGGATGGCTACACCTTC. It yields the protein CSASAGQGADGYTF.

The V gene is TRBV12-3 or TRBV12-4, the J gene TRBJ1-1; maybe TRBD1 (6 bases). The CDR3 contains 13 residues. V was trimmed by 6 bases and J by 1 base, leaving 9 bases between them. The DNA for the CDR3 is TGTGCCAGCAGCAGGACAGCGAACACTGAAGCTTTCTTT. Translated, it gives CASSRTANTEAFF.

This clonotype was counted only a few times. The gene calls are TRBV7-2 and TRBJ1-5, with D uncertain. Trimming stripped 11 bases from V and 7 bases from J, with 6 bases between. Germline V gene data show CDR1 as SGHTA and CDR2 as FQGNSA. The CDR3 runs to 9 residues. CDR3 residues: CAAGQPQHF. CDR3 DNA: TGTGCCGCAGGACAGCCCCAGCATTTT.

The table lists this clonotype with many counts. The chain links TRBV24-1 to TRBJ2-3; perhaps TRBD1 as D (5 bases). V was shortened by 4 bases and J by 4 bases, with 14 bases between the two germline ends. The CDR3 is 15 amino acids. Per the germline V gene, CDR1 is KGHDR and CDR2 is SFDVKD. The CDR3 DNA sequence: TGTGCCACCAGTGACGTATGGCAGGGCGCAGATACGCAGTATTTT. Its translation is CATSDVWQGADTQYF.

There are a few counts of this clonotype. The chain recombines TRBV7-2 with TRBJ2-1; 7 bases are shared with TRBD2. The germline V gene has CDR1 SGHTA and CDR2 FQGNSA. J was trimmed by 12 bases and V by 3 bases; bases with no gene match: 20. The CDR3 sequence is 17 residues long. The CDR3 is CASSFLQWRGRIGWQFF. The CDR3 DNA follows: TGTGCCAGCAGCTTTTTACAGTGGCGGGGGAGAATCGGGTGGCAGTTCTTC.